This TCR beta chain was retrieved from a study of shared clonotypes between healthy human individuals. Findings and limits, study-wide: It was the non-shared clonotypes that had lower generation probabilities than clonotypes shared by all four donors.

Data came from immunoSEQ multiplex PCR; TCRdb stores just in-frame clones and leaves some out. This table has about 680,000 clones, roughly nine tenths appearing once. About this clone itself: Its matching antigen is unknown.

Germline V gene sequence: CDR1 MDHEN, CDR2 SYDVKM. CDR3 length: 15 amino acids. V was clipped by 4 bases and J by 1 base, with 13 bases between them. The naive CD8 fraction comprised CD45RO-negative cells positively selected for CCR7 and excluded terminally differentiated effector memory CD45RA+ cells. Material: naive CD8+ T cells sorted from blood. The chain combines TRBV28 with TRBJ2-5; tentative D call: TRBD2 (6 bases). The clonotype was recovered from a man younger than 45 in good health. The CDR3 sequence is CASSYTLAFQETQYF. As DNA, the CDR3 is TGTGCCAGCAGTTACACCCTAGCGTTCCAAGAGACCCAGTACTTC.